This T cell receptor beta chain was captured in a study of T cells after yellow fever vaccination. TCRdb fed the 5' RACE reads into MiXCR, producing one record per CDR3 protein. The data hold fewer than 650,000 distinct CDR3 sequences, with 21% observed a single time. Sequencing used PBMCs, obtained roughly 20 days after the first yellow fever vaccination. The source of this sequence is a man younger than 30 who received the YFV17D yellow fever vaccine.

CDR3 bases: TGTGCCAGCAGCGCCGGGACTAGCGGGGGGCCAAGCACAGATACGCAGTATTTT. It yields the protein CASSAGTSGGPSTDTQYF. The chain couples TRBV11-1 to TRBJ2-3; 15 bases align to TRBD2. Per the germline V gene, CDR1 is SGHAT and CDR2 is FQDESV (reference sequence). Trimming at V came to 5 bases and at J to 0 bases, leaving 6 bases not matched to a gene. This CDR3 region has 18 residues.